The sample holds many counts of the clone carrying this TCR beta chain. This sample is part of a study of tumor-infiltrating lymphocytes in oesophageal squamous cell carcinoma. This CDR3 region has 15 residues. The V and J ends lost 6 bases and 1 base respectively, with 12 bases between them. Germline CDR1 WSHSY, CDR2 SAAADI. From the PCR reads, TCRdb called clonotypes with MiXCR, one entry per CDR3 protein. The profile shows over 10,000 distinct CDR3 sequences, roughly 58% of them singletons. Sequencing used esophageal tumor tissue. The sequence derives from a female donor with esophageal squamous cell carcinoma. This rearrangement joins TRBV10-2 to TRBJ2-2; D is possibly TRBD2 (6 bases). The CDR3 DNA sequence: TGCGCCAGCAGGGGGGACTTCCTGAACACCGGGGAGCTGTTTTTT. As protein: CASRGDFLNTGELFF.